The present entry profiles one TCR beta chain with its context. The entry originates in a study of blood T cell repertoires in COVID-19. Looking at the study overall: The United States, Italy and Spain supplied acute and convalescent COVID-19 samples. T cells, B-cell-depleted T cells, or PBMCs supplied cDNA or gDNA.

Methods used by the authors: Amplification of reference gene primers provided the estimated nucleated cell counts. Data came from immunoSEQ multiplex PCR; TCRdb stores just in-frame clones and leaves some out. V, J and clone size reflect that table, while D and trimming were determined from the DNA. The table records about 74,000 clones, around 82% of them present only once. The V gene's germline CDR1 is SGHRS and CDR2 YFSETQ. The V segment lost 4 bases and the J segment 0 bases; nucleotides outside the gene matches: 5. The CDR3 contains 15 residues. The clonotype was recovered from a human donor in a cohort sampled during active COVID-19. This sequence joins TRBV5-1 and TRBJ1-2, with TRBD1 identical over 8 bases. Sequenced material: peripheral blood. Here the CDR3 reads CASSTGQGSNYGYTF. CDR3 sequence (DNA): TGCGCCAGCAGCACCGGACAGGGTTCTAACTATGGCTACACCTTC.